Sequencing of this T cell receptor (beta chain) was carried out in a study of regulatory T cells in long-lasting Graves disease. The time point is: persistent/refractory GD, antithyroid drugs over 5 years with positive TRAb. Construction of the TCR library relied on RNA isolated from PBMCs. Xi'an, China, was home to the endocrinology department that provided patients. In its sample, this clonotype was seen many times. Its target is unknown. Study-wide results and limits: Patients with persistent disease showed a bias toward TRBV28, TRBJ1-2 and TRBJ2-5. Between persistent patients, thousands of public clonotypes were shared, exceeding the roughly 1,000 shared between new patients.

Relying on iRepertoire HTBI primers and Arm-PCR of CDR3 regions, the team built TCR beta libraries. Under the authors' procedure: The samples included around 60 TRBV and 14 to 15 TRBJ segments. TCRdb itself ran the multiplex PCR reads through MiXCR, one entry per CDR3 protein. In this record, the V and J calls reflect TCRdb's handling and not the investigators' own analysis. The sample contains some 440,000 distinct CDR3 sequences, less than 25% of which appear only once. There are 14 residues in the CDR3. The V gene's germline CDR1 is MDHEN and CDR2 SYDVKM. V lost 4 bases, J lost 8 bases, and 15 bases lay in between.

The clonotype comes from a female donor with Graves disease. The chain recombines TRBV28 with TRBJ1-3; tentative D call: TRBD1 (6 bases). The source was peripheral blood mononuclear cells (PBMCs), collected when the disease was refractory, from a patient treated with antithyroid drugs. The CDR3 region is CASSSQGNGYTIYF. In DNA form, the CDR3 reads TGTGCCAGCAGTTCACAGGGTAACGGGTACACCATATATTTT.